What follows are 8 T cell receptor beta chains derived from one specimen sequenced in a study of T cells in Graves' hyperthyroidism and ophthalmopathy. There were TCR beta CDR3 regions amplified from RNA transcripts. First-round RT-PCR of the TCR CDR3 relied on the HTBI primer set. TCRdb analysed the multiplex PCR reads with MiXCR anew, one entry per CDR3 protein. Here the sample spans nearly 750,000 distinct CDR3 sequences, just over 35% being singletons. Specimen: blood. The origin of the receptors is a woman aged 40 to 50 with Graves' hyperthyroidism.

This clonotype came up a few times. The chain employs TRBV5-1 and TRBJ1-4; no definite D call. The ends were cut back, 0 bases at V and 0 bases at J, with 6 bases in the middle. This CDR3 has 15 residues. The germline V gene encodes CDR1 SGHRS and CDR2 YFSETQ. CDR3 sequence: CASSLDPATNEKLFF. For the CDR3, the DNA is TGCGCCAGCAGCTTGGACCCGGCAACTAATGAAAAACTGTTTTTT.

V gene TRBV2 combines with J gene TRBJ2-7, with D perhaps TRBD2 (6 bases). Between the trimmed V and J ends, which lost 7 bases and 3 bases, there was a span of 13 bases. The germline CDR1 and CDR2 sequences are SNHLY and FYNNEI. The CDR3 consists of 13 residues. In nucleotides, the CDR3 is TGTGCCAGCAAAGCGGGCGGCTACTACGAGCAGTACTTC. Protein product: CASKAGGYYEQYF. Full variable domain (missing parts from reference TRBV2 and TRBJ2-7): EPEVTQTPSHQVTQMGQEVILRCVPISNHLYFYWYRQILGQKVEFLVSFYNNEISEKSEIFDDQFSVERPDGSNFTLKIRSTKLEDSAMYFCASKAGGYYEQYFGPGTRLTVT.

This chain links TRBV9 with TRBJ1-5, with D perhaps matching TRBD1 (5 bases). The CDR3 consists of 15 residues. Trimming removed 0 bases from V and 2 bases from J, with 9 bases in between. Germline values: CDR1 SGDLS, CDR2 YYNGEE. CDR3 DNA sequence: TGTGCCAGCAGCGTAGAGGGGCGAGGCAATCAGCCCCAGCATTTT. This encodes CASSVEGRGNQPQHF.

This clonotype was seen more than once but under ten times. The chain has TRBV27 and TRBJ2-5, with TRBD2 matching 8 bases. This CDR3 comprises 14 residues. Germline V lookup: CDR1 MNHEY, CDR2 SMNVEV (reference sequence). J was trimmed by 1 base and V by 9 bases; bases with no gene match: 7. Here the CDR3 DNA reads TGTGCCAGAACTGGACTAGCCACCCAAGAGACCCAGTACTTC. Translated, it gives CARTGLATQETQYF.

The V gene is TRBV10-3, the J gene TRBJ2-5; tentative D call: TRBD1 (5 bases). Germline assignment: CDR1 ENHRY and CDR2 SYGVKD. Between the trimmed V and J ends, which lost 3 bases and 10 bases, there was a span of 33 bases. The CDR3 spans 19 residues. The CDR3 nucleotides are TGTGCCATCAGTGACTCGGGTAGGCGTCCCCTCGGTTGGACAAGGCACCAGTACTTC. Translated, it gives CAISDSGRRPLGWTRHQYF.

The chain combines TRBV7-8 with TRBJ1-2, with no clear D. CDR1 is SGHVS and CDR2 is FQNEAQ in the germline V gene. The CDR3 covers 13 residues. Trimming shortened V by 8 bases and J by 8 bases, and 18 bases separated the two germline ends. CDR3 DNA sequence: TGTGCCAGCTCACCACTAGGTTCTGAGGGCTACACCTTC. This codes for CASSPLGSEGYTF.

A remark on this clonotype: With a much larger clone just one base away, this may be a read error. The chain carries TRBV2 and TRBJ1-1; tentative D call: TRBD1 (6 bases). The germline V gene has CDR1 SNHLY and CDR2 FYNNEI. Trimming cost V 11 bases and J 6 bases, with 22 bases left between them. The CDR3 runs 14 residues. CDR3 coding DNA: TGTGCCGGCAAAGGTCTCTGGGGGCAAGCTGAAGCTTTCTTT. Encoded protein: CAGKGLWGQAEAFF.

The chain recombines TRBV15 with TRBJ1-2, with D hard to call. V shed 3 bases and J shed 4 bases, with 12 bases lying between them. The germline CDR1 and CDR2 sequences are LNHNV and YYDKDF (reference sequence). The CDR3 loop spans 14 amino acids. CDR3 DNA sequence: TGTGCCACCAGCAGTTTTTCTGGTCCCTATGGCTACACCTTC. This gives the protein CATSSFSGPYGYTF.